This T cell receptor beta chain appears in the sequencing data of a study of blood T cells in healthy people across ages. Study-wide background: Capturing about one barcoded beta molecule per two T cells was achieved by template switching. Study-wide findings and caveats: Older age coincided with a roughly linear decline in TCR beta diversity per million T cells.

Alongside a J-beta primer mix, a sample-barcoded 5' primer served in a second PCR lasting about 7 to 11 cycles. Each of the samples gave a minimum of 3 million paired-end reads that contained CDR3. Using its own MiXCR run on the 5' RACE reads, TCRdb lists one record per CDR3 protein. Among around 990,000 distinct CDR3 sequences listed, around two fifths were seen once. Trimming took 2 bases from V and 3 from J, leaving 13 bases between them. The CDR3 covers 15 residues. The germline CDR1 and CDR2 sequences are MNHNS and SASEGT. As for this clonotype: No antigen is known for it.

The clonotype comes from a man between 18 and 35 years old in good health. The V and J genes are TRBV6-1 and TRBJ1-1; D gene uncertain. The material sequenced was blood. The CDR3 nucleotides read TGTGCCAGCAGTGAAAGGTTGAGGAGGGACACTGAAGCTTTCTTT. It encodes CASSERLRRDTEAFF.